A single sample is the source of the 15 T cell receptor beta chains below, sequenced in a study of read filtering for tumor transcriptome and immune sequencing. Molecular barcoded adaptors covering alpha/delta and beta/gamma chains were used on about 390 ng RNA. From the reads, TCRdb called clonotypes with MiXCR, one entry per CDR3 protein. The data hold 100,000 to 150,000 distinct CDR3 sequences, with 10% to 15% observed a single time. The sequenced sample consisted of a population of CD138-negative cells sorted from bone marrow. The receptors originated from a donor at least 40 years old with multiple myeloma.

About this clonotype itself: This clone may be a read error of a much larger clone one base away. The V call is TRBV7-9, the J call TRBJ1-1; D unclear. The germline CDR1 and CDR2 sequences are SEHNR and FQNEAQ (reference sequence). The CDR3 totals 12 residues. CDR3 amino acids: CASGLGFGQAFF. CDR3 sequence (DNA): TGTGCCAGCGGCTTAGGATTTGGCCAAGCTTTCTTT.

This clonotype has ten or more counts. The rearrangement uses TRBV7-2 and TRBJ1-3; 7 bases agree with TRBD1. Germline CDR1 SGHTA, CDR2 FQGNSA. J was trimmed by 3 bases and V by 3 bases; bases with no gene match: 8. The CDR3 consists of 16 residues. The CDR3 nucleotides read TGTGCCAGCAGCTTGGCGTTAGGGGGCCTTGGAAACACCATATATTTT. Translation: CASSLALGGLGNTIYF.

CDR3 protein: CASSLGQGFVAFF. The CDR3 DNA reads TGTGCCAGCAGTCTCGGACAGGGATTCGTAGCTTTCTTT. The rearrangement joins TRBV6-1 to TRBJ1-1, with 8 nucleotides matching TRBD1. The CDR3 is 13 amino acids. Germline V gene data show CDR1 as MNHNS and CDR2 as SASEGT. The ends lost 5 bases at V and 10 bases at J; junction bases unmatched: 9.

This clonotype has at least ten counts. The J gene is TRBJ1-1, the V gene TRBV5-6; 8 positions match TRBD1. The J segment lost 2 bases and the V segment lost 3 bases, leaving 6 bases of the junction unmatched. The CDR3 is made up of 15 amino acids. Germline V gene data show CDR1 as SGHDT and CDR2 as YYEEEE. CDR3 sequence (DNA): TGTGCCAGCAGCTCGACAGGGGTATTAAACACTGAAGCTTTCTTT. Residues: CASSSTGVLNTEAFF. Full variable domain (remainder filled in from reference TRBV5-6 and TRBJ1-1): DAGVTQSPTHLIKTRGQQVTLRCSPKSGHDTVSWYQQALGQGPQFIFQYYEEEERQRGNFPDRFSGHQFPNYSSELNVNALLLGDSALYLCASSSTGVLNTEAFFGQGTRLTVV.

Regarding this clonotype: A read error is possible here, since a much larger clone lies one base away. The J gene is TRBJ2-5, the V gene TRBV10-3, with D possibly matching TRBD2 (5 bases). CDR1 is ENHRY and CDR2 is SYGVKD in the germline V gene. The CDR3 spans 16 residues. Trimming stripped 5 bases from V and 2 bases from J, with 18 bases between. The CDR3 bases are TGTGCCATCAGTAAGCCGCGGTCAGCGGTTCAAGAGACCCAGTACTTC. Protein product: CAISKPRSAVQETQYF.

This clonotype occurred once. This may arise from a read error, as a much more abundant clone is one base away. The rearrangement links TRBV7-2 to TRBJ2-7; 7 bases agree with TRBD1. CDR3 size: 15 residues. Looked up from germline, CDR1 is SGHTA and CDR2 is FQGNSA. The CDR3 is CASGLRPTGSYEQYF. In nucleotides, the CDR3 is TGTGCCAGCGGCTTAAGGCCGACAGGGTCCTACGAGCAGTACTTC.

This clonotype was recorded at least ten times. The chain carries TRBV3-1 and TRBJ1-1; 8 bases line up with TRBD1. CDR3 size: 14 residues. V gave up 0 bases and J gave up 4 bases; unmatched junction bases: 1. The germline CDR1 and CDR2 sequences are LGHDT and YNNKEL (reference sequence). The CDR3 DNA is TGTGCCAGCAGCCAAGACAGGGGGCTCACTGAAGCTTTCTTT. It translates to CASSQDRGLTEAFF.

This clonotype was seen a handful of times. This rearrangement joins TRBV18 to TRBJ2-6, with D unclear. With 0 bases removed from V and 0 bases from J, the gap between germline ends came to 3 bases. The germline CDR1 and CDR2 sequences are KGHSH and LQKENI. The CDR3 totals 15 residues. The DNA for the CDR3 is TGTGCCAGCTCACCACCTTCCTCTGGGGCCAACGTCCTGACTTTC. It specifies CASSPPSSGANVLTF.

Ten or more counts support this clonotype. V is TRBV20-1 and J is TRBJ1-2; the match to TRBD1 covers 7 bases. Germline values: CDR1 DFQATT, CDR2 SNEGSKA (reference sequence). V trimming: 3 bases; J trimming: 4 bases; junction bases outside the gene matches: 8. CDR3 length: 14 residues. The CDR3 nucleotides read TGCAGTGCTAGGGACCGGGACAGTGTCTATGGCTACACCTTC. Residues: CSARDRDSVYGYTF.

This clonotype has a handful of counts. V usage is TRBV20-1 and J usage is TRBJ2-7, with a weak D call TRBD1 (7 bases). The V gene's germline CDR1 is DFQATT and CDR2 SNEGSKA (reference sequence). Trimming removed 3 bases from V and 3 bases from J, with 12 bases in between. The length of the CDR3 is 13 residues. CDR3 loop: CSASGQGGYEQYF. CDR3 DNA sequence: TGCAGTGCTAGCGGCCAGGGGGGCTACGAGCAGTACTTC.

The CDR3 here is CSANRVSAAAGEQYF. The CDR3, as DNA: TGCAGTGCTAATCGGGTCAGCGCCGCAGCCGGCGAGCAGTACTTC. This rearrangement joins TRBV20-1 to TRBJ2-7, with D hard to call. The CDR3 extends over 15 amino acids. Trimming cost V 4 bases and J 6 bases, with 22 bases left between them. The V gene's germline CDR1 is DFQATT and CDR2 SNEGSKA (reference sequence).

This chain links TRBV5-4 with TRBJ1-2; TRBD1 might be the D (6 bases). Trimming removed 0 bases from V and 5 bases from J, with 20 bases in between. This CDR3 contains 17 residues. Germline V lookup: CDR1 SGHNT, CDR2 YYREEE (reference sequence). The CDR3 DNA sequence: TGTGCCAGCAGCTTGGCTCCAGGACAGAGAGGCCAATATGGCTACACCTTC. Translating gives CASSLAPGQRGQYGYTF.

V gene TRBV20-1 combines with J gene TRBJ1-3; D is uncertain. The V and J ends lost 3 bases and 0 bases respectively, with 12 bases between them. From germline, CDR1 is DFQATT and CDR2 SNEGSKA (reference sequence). CDR3 length: 15 amino acids. The CDR3 spells CSARRGADSGNTIYF. DNA of the CDR3: TGCAGTGCTAGGCGTGGTGCAGACTCTGGAAACACCATATATTTT.

This clonotype was detected many times. CDR3 region: CSARSPAQTGSTEAFF. In nucleotides, the CDR3 is TGCAGTGCTAGATCCCCAGCCCAGACAGGGTCCACTGAAGCTTTCTTT. J is TRBJ1-1 and V is TRBV20-1, with 7 bases matching TRBD1. Germline V gene lookup returns CDR1 DFQATT and CDR2 SNEGSKA (reference sequence). The CDR3 spans 16 residues. The trim removed 2 bases at V and 4 bases at J, leaving 13 bases unmatched.

Remarks on this clonotype: Sequence at one end of the junction differs from germline and may be a read error. The J gene is TRBJ1-2, the V gene TRBV12-3 or TRBV12-4, with 9 bases matching TRBD1. This CDR3 has 13 residues. CDR3 bases: TGTGGCAGCAGCCAGGGACAGGGTTACGGCTACACCTTC. Amino acids: CGSSQGQGYGYTF.